Presented here are 19 T cell receptor beta chains from one specimen sequenced in a study of shared clonotypes between healthy human individuals. Data came from immunoSEQ multiplex PCR; TCRdb stores just in-frame clones and leaves some out. Of hundreds of thousands of clones listed, 60% to 80% were seen once; the top ten hold about 12%. Sequencing was performed on PBMCs. The receptors come from a woman aged 40 to 50 in good health. Some clones in this sample may be carry-over from other donors' samples.

V usage is TRBV30 and J usage is TRBJ2-5; D may be TRBD2 (6 bases). The J call is uncertain, as TRBJ2-7 better fits the DNA end. Germline-derived CDR1 and CDR2 are GTSNPN and SVGIG (reference sequence). The CDR3 spans 15 residues. The CDR3 reads CAWSVGLLFSYEQYF. CDR3 bases: TGTGCCTGGAGTGTAGGACTACTATTCTCCTACGAGCAGTACTTC.

The V and J genes are TRBV29-1 and TRBJ2-7; D possibly matches TRBD1 or TRBD2 (6 bases each). The CDR3 has 15 residues. Germline V gene data show CDR1 as SQVTM and CDR2 as ANQGSEA. V was pared by 0 bases and J by 0 bases, with 12 bases between. The CDR3: CSVEDGGRTSYEQYF. CDR3 bases: TGCAGCGTTGAAGATGGGGGGCGGACCTCCTACGAGCAGTACTTC.

CDR3 bases: TGTGCCAGCAGTGTATGGCGGTCCTCTGGAAACACCATATATTTT. Its translation is CASSVWRSSGNTIYF. The J gene is TRBJ1-3, the V gene TRBV2; D is unresolved. Trimming removed 4 bases from V and 0 bases from J, with 10 bases in between. CDR1 and CDR2 (germline): SNHLY, FYNNEI. There are 15 residues in the CDR3.

CDR3 residues: CASSLTSGLAYTDTQYF. The CDR3 region has the DNA TGTGCCAGCAGCTTAACGTCCGGACTAGCGTACACAGATACGCAGTATTTT. The chain employs TRBV7-3 and TRBJ2-3; 9 bases match TRBD2. Germline V gene data show CDR1 as SGHTA and CDR2 as FQGTGA. The V gene end was trimmed by 0 bases and the J gene end by 2 bases; junction bases not matched to a gene: 6. The CDR3 has 17 amino acids.

The V call is TRBV19, the J call TRBJ1-5; D unclear. Germline V CDR1 and CDR2: LNHDA, SQIVND (reference sequence). CDR3 length equals 14 residues. V dropped 5 bases and J dropped 0 bases, with 8 bases sitting between them. This chain's CDR3 is CASSVQYSNQPQHF. The DNA of the CDR3 is TGTGCCAGTAGTGTCCAGTATAGCAATCAGCCCCAGCATTTT.

The gene calls are TRBV6-5 and TRBJ2-1; D not resolved. Germline V CDR1 and CDR2: MNHEY, SVGAGI. The CDR3 is 13 residues long. Trimming took 6 bases from V and 0 from J, leaving 6 bases between them. The CDR3 region has the DNA TGTGCCAGCAGGGCAGGCTCCTACAATGAGCAGTTCTTC. Encoded protein: CASRAGSYNEQFF.

This chain links TRBV6-5 with TRBJ1-1; TRBD1 aligns across 8 bases. The CDR3 runs to 15 residues. The germline CDR1 and CDR2 sequences are MNHEY and SVGAGI. The V gene end was trimmed by 8 bases and the J gene end by 6 bases; junction bases not matched to a gene: 14. CDR3 region: CASRRTGYGEPEAFF. The CDR3, as DNA: TGTGCCAGCCGCCGGACAGGGTATGGGGAGCCTGAAGCTTTCTTT.

In regard to this clone: This CDR3 is also generated by other DNA sequences in the sample. The chain recombines TRBV18 with TRBJ2-1, with TRBD1 matching 8 bases. Losses at the gene ends were 1 base for V and 2 bases for J; bases not matched to a gene: 1. CDR3 length: 15 amino acids. Germline V gene lookup returns CDR1 KGHSH and CDR2 LQKENI. CDR3 protein: CASSPRQGTYNEQFF. The CDR3 DNA reads as TGTGCCAGCTCACCACGACAGGGGACCTACAATGAGCAGTTCTTC.

CDR3 bases: TGTGCCTGGAATGTCCCGGGACAGGGGGCCTACAATGAGCAGTTCTTC. Its translation: CAWNVPGQGAYNEQFF. The chain carries TRBV30 and TRBJ2-1; 11 nucleotides align to TRBD1. The CDR3 is 16 amino acids. CDR1 is GTSNPN, CDR2 SVGIG, per germline (reference sequence). J lost 2 bases, V lost 4 bases, and 7 bases had no gene match.

The V call is TRBV6-5, the J call TRBJ2-7; the D gene is possibly TRBD2 (6 bases). V shed 2 bases and J shed 2 bases, with 13 bases lying between them. In germline, CDR1 is MNHEY, CDR2 SVGAGI. This CDR3 is 15 amino acids long. In DNA form, the CDR3 reads TGTGCCAGCAGTTACCTCGGGCGGGGCACCTACGAGCAGTACTTC. Translating it yields CASSYLGRGTYEQYF.

The chain employs TRBV4-1 and TRBJ2-1; possibly TRBD1 for D (5 bases). The CDR3 spans 13 residues. Trimming took 0 bases from V and 10 from J, leaving 10 bases between them. The germline V gene encodes CDR1 MGHRA and CDR2 YSYEKL. The CDR3 nucleotides are TGCGCCAGCAGCCAAGATTATCACAGGGAGCAGTTCTTC. Amino acids: CASSQDYHREQFF.

The chain uses TRBV15 and TRBJ1-4, with 9 bases lining up with TRBD1. Germline values: CDR1 LNHNV, CDR2 YYDKDF (reference sequence). The CDR3 is 18 amino acids. The J segment lost 1 base and the V segment lost 0 bases, leaving 6 bases of the junction unmatched. CDR3 bases: TGTGCCACCAGCAGAGAGTTCTACAGGGGGCGAACTAATGAAAAACTGTTTTTT. This codes for CATSREFYRGRTNEKLFF.

The V call is TRBV5-1, the J call TRBJ2-3, with TRBD2 identical over 14 bases. J lost 4 bases, V lost 5 bases, and 3 bases had no gene match. Germline values: CDR1 SGHRS, CDR2 YFSETQ. The CDR3 length is 15 residues. CDR3 amino acids: CASRTGLAGADTQYF. CDR3 nucleotide sequence: TGCGCCAGCAGAACGGGACTAGCGGGAGCAGATACGCAGTATTTT.

V is TRBV7-2 and J is TRBJ1-5; the D gene is possibly TRBD1 (5 bases). V shed 5 bases and J shed 6 bases, with 11 bases lying between them. The CDR3 covers 13 residues. The germline V gene encodes CDR1 SGHTA and CDR2 FQGNSA. This chain's CDR3 is CASSAGTPQPQHF. The CDR3, as DNA: TGTGCCAGCAGCGCCGGGACTCCTCAGCCCCAGCATTTT.

This clone was counted a single time. A far more abundant clone sits one base away, making this likely a read error. V and J are TRBV9 and TRBJ1-2, with TRBD1 as a possible D gene (5 bases). CDR1 is SGDLS, CDR2 YYNGEE, per germline. V was shortened by 4 bases and J by 12 bases, with 19 bases between the two germline ends. The CDR3 has 13 amino acids. The CDR3 spells CASSPLGGIGHTF. The DNA for the CDR3 is TGTGCCAGCAGCCCCCTGGGGGGGATCGGCCACACCTTC.

In its sample, this clone was seen many times. The V and J genes are TRBV7-9 and TRBJ1-2; D uncertain. This CDR3 has 14 residues. Germline loops: CDR1 SEHNR, CDR2 FQNEAQ (reference sequence). V lost 6 bases to trimming and J lost 6 bases, with 17 bases between them. The chain's CDR3 is CASSYPGIPDGYTF. The DNA for the CDR3 is TGTGCCAGCAGTTATCCCGGGATACCCGATGGCTACACCTTC.

The chain recombines TRBV18 with TRBJ2-7, with 8 bases fitting TRBD2. The germline V gene has CDR1 KGHSH and CDR2 LQKENI. This CDR3 spans 13 amino acids. Losses at the gene ends were 5 bases for V and 5 bases for J; bases not matched to a gene: 5. CDR3 nucleotides: TGTGCCAGCTCAACCGGGGGGGCGAACGAGCAGTACTTC. It specifies CASSTGGANEQYF.

The gene calls are TRBV7-9 and TRBJ1-4, with a tentative D call TRBD1 (5 bases). The CDR3 is 14 amino acids. Germline assignment: CDR1 SEHNR and CDR2 FQNEAQ (reference sequence). V lost 5 bases to trimming and J lost 2 bases, with 9 bases between them. Written as DNA, the CDR3 is TGTGCCAGCAGCACCGGGACTACTAATGAAAAACTGTTTTTT. Translated: CASSTGTTNEKLFF.

J is TRBJ2-7 and V is TRBV20-1; D gene unclear. This CDR3 spans 11 amino acids. The V gene's germline CDR1 is DFQATT and CDR2 SNEGSKA (reference sequence). Trimming took 3 bases from V and 0 from J, leaving 3 bases between them. CDR3 protein: CSASLSYEQYF. CDR3 DNA: TGCAGTGCTAGTCTCTCCTACGAGCAGTACTTC.